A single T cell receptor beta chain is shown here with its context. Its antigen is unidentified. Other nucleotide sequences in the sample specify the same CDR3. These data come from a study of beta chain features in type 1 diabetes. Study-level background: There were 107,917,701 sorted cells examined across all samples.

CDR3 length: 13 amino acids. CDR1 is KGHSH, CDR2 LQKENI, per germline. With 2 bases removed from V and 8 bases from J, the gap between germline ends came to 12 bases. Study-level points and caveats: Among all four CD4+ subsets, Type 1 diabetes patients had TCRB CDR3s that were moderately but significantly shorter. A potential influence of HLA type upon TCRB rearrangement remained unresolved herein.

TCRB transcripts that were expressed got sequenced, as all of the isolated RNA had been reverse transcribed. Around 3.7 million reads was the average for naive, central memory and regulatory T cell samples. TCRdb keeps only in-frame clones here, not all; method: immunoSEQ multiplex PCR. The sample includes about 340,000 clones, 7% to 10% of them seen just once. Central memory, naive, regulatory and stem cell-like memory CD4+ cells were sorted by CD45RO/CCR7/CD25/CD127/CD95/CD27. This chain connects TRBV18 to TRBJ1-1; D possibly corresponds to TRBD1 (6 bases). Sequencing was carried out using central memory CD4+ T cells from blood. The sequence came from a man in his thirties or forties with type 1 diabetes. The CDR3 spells CASSPTAGAEAFF. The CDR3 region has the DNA TGTGCCAGCTCACCAACCGCAGGGGCGGAAGCTTTCTTT.